This T cell receptor (beta chain) came from a study of vaccination effects on CD4 cells after COVID-19. Per the germline V gene, CDR1 is DFQATT and CDR2 is SNEGSKA (reference sequence). The V gene lost 7 bases and the J gene lost 3 bases, with 9 bases spanning the gap. This CDR3 comprises 11 residues. Only in-frame clones appear in the TCRdb table, and some are missing; sequencing was by immunoSEQ multiplex PCR. The sample consists of more than 45,000 clones, more than 75% of them appearing once. Worth noting for this clone: Its antigen is still unknown.

Upon completion of under eleven days in culture, CD4+ T cells were isolated. This TCR derives from a human donor who had a prior SARS-CoV-2 infection. The source material was CD4+ T cells from PBMCs cultured without peptide, sampled before COVID-19 vaccination. The chain uses TRBV20-1 and TRBJ2-5, with D possibly TRBD1 on 6 matching bases. As DNA, the CDR3 is TGCAGTGTACAGGGAAAAGAGACCCAGTACTTC. This translates into CSVQGKETQYF.